These 17 T cell receptor beta chains came from one sample sequenced in a study of response to subunit inactivated influenza vaccine. In TCRdb, the RT-PCR reads were re-called with MiXCR into one record per CDR3 protein. The sample holds more than 700,000 distinct CDR3 sequences, 21% seen once. The material sequenced was PBMCs from blood, taken roughly 5 days after vaccination. The receptors were sampled from a man aged 45-65 years who received an inactivated influenza vaccine.

This chain links TRBV5-6 with TRBJ2-2; D might be TRBD1 (5 bases). The length of the CDR3 is 15 residues. The V gene lost 2 bases and the J gene lost 7 bases, with 15 bases spanning the gap. The germline V gene has CDR1 SGHDT and CDR2 YYEEEE. CDR3 nucleotides: TGTGCCAGCAGCTTCTTTGGGGCCTGGGGCGGGGAGCTGTTTTTT. It specifies CASSFFGAWGGELFF. Complete variable domain (other parts from reference TRBV5-6 and TRBJ2-2): DAGVTQSPTHLIKTRGQQVTLRCSPKSGHDTVSWYQQALGQGPQFIFQYYEEEERQRGNFPDRFSGHQFPNYSSELNVNALLLGDSALYLCASSFFGAWGGELFFGEGSRLTVL.

The CDR3 DNA reads as TGCGCCAGCAGTGAGCAGGGTTCTGGGGCCAACGTCCTGACTTTC. It yields the protein CASSEQGSGANVLTF. The chain has TRBV10-2 and TRBJ2-6; tentative D call: TRBD1 (5 bases). V dropped 2 bases and J dropped 1 base, with 6 bases sitting between them. This CDR3 is built from 15 residues. The germline V gene encodes CDR1 WSHSY and CDR2 SAAADI.

V is TRBV20-1 and J is TRBJ2-7; 8 nucleotides agree with TRBD1. Germline CDR1 reads DFQATT; CDR2 reads SNEGSKA (reference sequence). V was clipped by 0 bases and J by 3 bases; unmatched bases: 4. There are 14 residues in the CDR3. The CDR3 DNA sequence: TGCAGTGCTAGAGAATTGGACAGGGACTACGAGCAGTACTTC. Encoded protein: CSARELDRDYEQYF.

The rearrangement links TRBV7-6 to TRBJ2-7, with a possible D match to TRBD2 (6 bases). The V gene lost 4 bases and the J gene lost 2 bases, with 18 bases spanning the gap. Per germline, CDR1 SGHVS and CDR2 FNYEAQ. The CDR3 runs 16 residues. The CDR3 nucleotides read TGTGCCAGCAGCTCCACAAGGGGCGGGGCGGCCTACGAGCAGTACTTC. Amino acids: CASSSTRGGAAYEQYF.

This clonotype was detected once. The rearrangement uses TRBV27 and TRBJ2-1, with D unclear. Germline lookup yields CDR1 MNHEY and CDR2 SMNVEV (reference sequence). V gave up 2 bases and J gave up 0 bases, with 5 bases separating them. CDR3 size: 14 residues. The CDR3: CASSLMSSYNEQFF. DNA for the CDR3: TGTGCCAGCAGTTTAATGAGCTCCTACAATGAGCAGTTCTTC.

The chain links TRBV28 to TRBJ1-5; D perhaps matches TRBD1 (5 bases). The V and J ends lost 10 bases and 0 bases respectively, with 10 bases between them. CDR3 length: 13 residues. Germline CDR1 MDHEN, CDR2 SYDVKM. The CDR3 is CATATDSNQPQHF. The CDR3 DNA reads TGTGCCACGGCGACAGATAGCAATCAGCCCCAGCATTTT. Full variable domain (outside the CDR3, taken from reference TRBV28 and TRBJ1-5): DVKVTQSSRYLVKRTGEKVFLECVQDMDHENMFWYRQDPGLGLRLIYFSYDVKMKEKGDIPEGYSVSREKKERFSLILESASTNQTSMYLCATATDSNQPQHFGDGTRLSIL.

This clonotype was counted only a few times. The chain is built from TRBV4-3 and TRBJ1-2; D not certain. Trimming stripped 0 bases from V and 8 bases from J, with 10 bases between. CDR3 length equals 13 residues. Germline V gene sequence: CDR1 LGHNA, CDR2 YSLEER. CDR3 protein: CASSQEAATGYTF. CDR3 coding DNA: TGCGCCAGCAGCCAAGAAGCGGCCACCGGCTACACCTTC.

The CDR3 region is CASSLGQGGREKLFF. The CDR3 DNA sequence: TGCGCCAGCAGCCTCGGACAGGGGGGAAGGGAAAAACTGTTTTTT. The genes are TRBV4-3 and TRBJ1-4, with 10 bases identical to TRBD1. Germline trimming cut 4 bases from V and 8 bases from J; bases unmatched to any gene: 7. The length of the CDR3 is 15 residues. Germline loops: CDR1 LGHNA, CDR2 YSLEER.

This clonotype was observed a few times. The rearrangement links TRBV5-1 to TRBJ1-1; 7 positions match TRBD1. The trim removed 8 bases at V and 0 bases at J, leaving 4 bases unmatched. The CDR3 sequence is 13 residues long. CDR1 and CDR2 (germline): SGHRS, YFSETQ. CDR3 amino acids: CASAGQMNTEAFF. For the CDR3, the DNA is TGCGCCAGTGCGGGACAGATGAACACTGAAGCTTTCTTT. The full variable domain, its missing parts supplied by reference TRBV5-1 and TRBJ1-1, is KAGVTQTPRYLIKTRGQQVTLSCSPISGHRSVSWYQQTPGQGLQFLFEYFSETQRNKGNFPGRFSGRQFSNSRSEMNVSTLELGDSALYLCASAGQMNTEAFFGQGTRLTVV.

This clonotype showed up just a few times. The J gene is TRBJ2-1, the V gene TRBV11-1; TRBD2 is a possible D gene (7 bases). Germline V gives CDR1 SGHAT, CDR2 FQDESV (reference sequence). The germline V and J ends were trimmed by 5 bases and 1 base, with 24 bases remaining between them. This CDR3 comprises 19 residues. CDR3 DNA sequence: TGTGCCAGCAGCCAGCTTCCCACAAGGGCGGGGGCATCCTACAATGAGCAGTTCTTC. It translates to CASSQLPTRAGASYNEQFF. Variable domain in full (rest from reference TRBV11-1 and TRBJ2-1): EAEVAQSPRYKITEKSQAVAFWCDPISGHATLYWYRQILGQGPELLVQFQDESVVDDSQLPKDRFSAERLKGVDSTLKIQPAELGDSAMYLCASSQLPTRAGASYNEQFFGPGTRLTVL.

V is TRBV6-2 or TRBV6-3 and J is TRBJ2-7, with 14 positions matching TRBD2. Looked up from germline, CDR1 is MNHEY and CDR2 is SVGEGT. The junction had 10 bases not matched to a gene; V was cut back by 6 bases and J by 0 bases. The CDR3 is 18 amino acids. The CDR3 coding sequence is TGTGCCAGCAGCCGCGGACTAGCGGGGGGCCCTAGCTCCTACGAGCAGTACTTC. Protein product: CASSRGLAGGPSSYEQYF.

This clonotype has a handful of counts. The V gene is TRBV29-1, the J gene TRBJ1-1; TRBD1 might be the D (6 bases). Between the trimmed V and J ends, which lost 7 bases and 4 bases, there was a span of 16 bases. Germline CDR1 reads SQVTM; CDR2 reads ANQGSEA. There are 13 residues in the CDR3. The CDR3 DNA follows: TGCAGCGCCGGAACTCAGGGGTTCACTGAAGCTTTCTTT. Translating gives CSAGTQGFTEAFF.

This clonotype turned up a few times. The chain has TRBV20-1 and TRBJ1-1; D is unclear. The CDR3 is 13 residues long. Trimming left V 4 bases short and J 2 bases short, with 11 bases between. Germline assignment: CDR1 DFQATT and CDR2 SNEGSKA (reference sequence). The CDR3 nucleotides are TGCAGTGCTACAAGGAGGAGTAACACTGAAGCTTTCTTT. Residues: CSATRRSNTEAFF.

This chain joins TRBV3-1 and TRBJ2-3, with a weak D call TRBD1 (6 bases). Trimming cost V 2 bases and J 4 bases, with 13 bases left between them. The CDR3 is 15 residues long. Germline values: CDR1 LGHDT, CDR2 YNNKEL (reference sequence). CDR3 nucleotide sequence: TGTGCCAGCAGCCAAACAAGGGGGATGGCAGATACGCAGTATTTT. Protein product: CASSQTRGMADTQYF.

This clonotype was observed a few times. The J gene is TRBJ2-7, the V gene TRBV2, with 8 bases fitting TRBD1. The CDR3 is 14 residues long. Germline lookup yields CDR1 SNHLY and CDR2 FYNNEI. V gave up 5 bases and J gave up 7 bases; unmatched junction bases: 10. As DNA, the CDR3 is TGTGCCAGCAGTTGGGACAGGAGTTTACGTGAGCAGTACTTC. Translation gives CASSWDRSLREQYF.

In this sample, this clonotype turned up a few times. The chain joins TRBV12-3 or TRBV12-4 to TRBJ2-7; the match to TRBD1 covers 8 bases. With V trimmed by 5 bases and J by 4 bases, 10 bases remained unmatched. The CDR3 has 15 residues. The DNA for the CDR3 is TGTGCCAGCAGTGCCCCAAACAGGGGGGCTTACGAGCAGTACTTC. This codes for CASSAPNRGAYEQYF.

The chain has TRBV3-1 and TRBJ2-7; 7 nucleotides line up with TRBD1. Germline CDR1 reads LGHDT; CDR2 reads YNNKEL (reference sequence). With 1 base clipped from V and 4 bases from J, the junction kept 10 bases outside the gene matches. CDR3 length: 16 amino acids. The CDR3 DNA follows: TGTGCCAGCAGCCAAGTTTTTCGAGGGGGCCCTTACGAGCAGTACTTC. Translation gives CASSQVFRGGPYEQYF.